This T cell receptor (beta chain) was captured by sequencing in a study of CD4 T cells in relation to SARS-CoV-2 and coronaviruses. In the study overall: TCR beta CDR3s were sequenced after roughly nine-day antigen culture of PBMCs.

CDR1 and CDR2 from the germline V gene are SQVTM and ANQGSEA. Losses at the gene ends were 6 bases for V and 4 bases for J; bases not matched to a gene: 6. The CDR3 covers 14 residues. This clone was observed a handful of times. What it binds is not known. Unexposed donor CD4+ T cells date from about 2011-2019, before the COVID-19 pandemic. Isolation of CD4+ T cells took place after around eleven days in culture. Testing used SARS-CoV-2 S/N and four cold-coronavirus spikes on unexposed-donor CD4+ T cells, cells permitting. Some 1.9 million PBMCs per well were cultured with approximately 9.2 IU/ml IL-2. Data came from immunoSEQ multiplex PCR; TCRdb stores just in-frame clones and leaves some out. There are around 20,000 clones in the sample; about 69% occur only once, and 8% to 13% lies in the top ten.

The receptor was isolated from a human donor in good health. What was sequenced was CD4+ T cells from PBMCs, cultured in vitro. The chain couples TRBV29-1 to TRBJ2-1; 10 bases are shared with TRBD2. CDR3 in amino acids: CSVWRTSGYNEQFF. CDR3 sequence (DNA): TGCAGCGTCTGGAGGACTAGCGGTTACAATGAGCAGTTCTTC.